This record covers a single T cell receptor beta chain. Antigen specificity is unknown. The record originates from a study of T cell responses to AZD1222 COVID-19 vaccine. Across the study: Second-dose recipients at about 4 or about 12 weeks were treated as one pooled group.

Whole-study findings and limits: Donors in the cohort were predominantly white British and more often female, and clonal diversity was possibly underestimated. The reported proportion of spike-specific TCRs targeting unmutated variant regions was nearly half. The study found Spike-specific TCR breadth and depth rose after two AZD1222 doses.

Produced via immunoSEQ multiplex PCR; TCRdb's table is partial and in-frame only. Here the sample spans fewer than 150,000 clones, approximately 89% being singletons. The CDR3 has 16 residues. CDR1 is SGHAT, CDR2 FQNNGV, per germline. Trimming shortened V by 1 base and J by 5 bases, and 17 bases separated the two germline ends. The receptor was isolated from an adult in good health. The specimen comprised peripheral blood, sampled on day 0 of AZD1222 vaccination. V is TRBV11-2 and J is TRBJ1-1, with TRBD1 as a possible D gene (6 bases). The CDR3 loop is CASSLAWTAYLTEAFF. CDR3 sequence (DNA): TGTGCCAGCAGCTTAGCTTGGACAGCATACTTGACTGAAGCTTTCTTT. Complete variable domain (other parts from reference TRBV11-2 and TRBJ1-1): EAGVAQSPRYKIIEKRQSVAFWCNPISGHATLYWYQQILGQGPKLLIQFQNNGVVDDSQLPKDRFSAERLKGVDSTLKIQPAKLEDSAVYLCASSLAWTAYLTEAFFGQGTRLTVV.